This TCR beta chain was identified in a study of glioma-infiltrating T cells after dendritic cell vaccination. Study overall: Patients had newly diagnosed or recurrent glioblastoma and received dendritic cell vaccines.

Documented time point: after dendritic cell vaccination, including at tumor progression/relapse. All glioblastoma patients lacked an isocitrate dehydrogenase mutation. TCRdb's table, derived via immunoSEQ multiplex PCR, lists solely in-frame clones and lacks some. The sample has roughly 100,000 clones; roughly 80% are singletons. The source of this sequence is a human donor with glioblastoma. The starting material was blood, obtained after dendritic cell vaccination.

CDR3 amino acids: CASSESRGLGYEQYF. The CDR3 bases are TGTGCCAGCAGTGAATCCAGAGGGTTAGGGTACGAGCAGTACTTC. The genes are TRBV25-1 and TRBJ2-7; a possible D gene is TRBD2 (5 bases). Germline CDR1 MGHDK, CDR2 SYGVNS. Trimming took off 1 base at V and 4 bases at J, with 14 bases between the two ends. CDR3 size: 15 residues.